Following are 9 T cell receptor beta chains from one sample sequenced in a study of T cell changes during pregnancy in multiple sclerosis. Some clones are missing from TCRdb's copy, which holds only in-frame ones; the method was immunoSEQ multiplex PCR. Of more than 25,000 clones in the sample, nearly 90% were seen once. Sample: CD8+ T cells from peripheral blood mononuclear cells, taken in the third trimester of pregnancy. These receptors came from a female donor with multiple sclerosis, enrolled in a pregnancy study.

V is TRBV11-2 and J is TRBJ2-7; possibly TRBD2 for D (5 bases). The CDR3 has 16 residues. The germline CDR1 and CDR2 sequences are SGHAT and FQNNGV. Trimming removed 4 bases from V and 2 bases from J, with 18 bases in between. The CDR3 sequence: CASSSLRAKRTYEQYF. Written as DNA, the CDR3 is TGTGCCAGCAGCTCCCTGAGGGCCAAGCGGACCTACGAGCAGTACTTC.

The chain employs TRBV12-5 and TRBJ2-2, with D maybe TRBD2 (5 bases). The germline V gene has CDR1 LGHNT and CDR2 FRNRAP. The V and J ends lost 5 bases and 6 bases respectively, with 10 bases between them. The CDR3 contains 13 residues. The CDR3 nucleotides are TGTGCTAGTGGTCCCCCCGGGGCCGGGGAGCTGTTTTTT. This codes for CASGPPGAGELFF.

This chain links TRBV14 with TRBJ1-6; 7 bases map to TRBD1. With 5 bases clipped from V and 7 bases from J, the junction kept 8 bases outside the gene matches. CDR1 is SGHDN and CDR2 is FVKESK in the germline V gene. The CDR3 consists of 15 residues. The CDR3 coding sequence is TGTGCCAGCAGCATGCGGACAGGCGGCAATTCACCCCTCCACTTT. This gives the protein CASSMRTGGNSPLHF. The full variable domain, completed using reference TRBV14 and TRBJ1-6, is EAGVTQFPSHSVIEKGQTVTLRCDPISGHDNLYWYRRVMGKEIKFLLHFVKESKQDESGMPNNRFLAERTGGTYSTLKVQPAELEDSGVYFCASSMRTGGNSPLHFGNGTRLTVT.

This CDR3 reads CASSVGTSVYNEQFF. CDR3 bases: TGTGCCAGCAGCGTGGGGACTAGCGTCTACAATGAGCAGTTCTTC. The chain has TRBV9 and TRBJ2-1, with 10 bases fitting TRBD2. V trimming: 2 bases; J trimming: 3 bases; junction bases outside the gene matches: 2. This CDR3 contains 15 residues. Per germline, CDR1 SGDLS and CDR2 YYNGEE.

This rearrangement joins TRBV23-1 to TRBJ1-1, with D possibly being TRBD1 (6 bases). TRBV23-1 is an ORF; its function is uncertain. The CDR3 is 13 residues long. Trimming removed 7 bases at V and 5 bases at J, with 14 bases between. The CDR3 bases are TGCGCCAGCACACAGGGAAAGAGGACTGAAGCTTTCTTT. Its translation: CASTQGKRTEAFF.

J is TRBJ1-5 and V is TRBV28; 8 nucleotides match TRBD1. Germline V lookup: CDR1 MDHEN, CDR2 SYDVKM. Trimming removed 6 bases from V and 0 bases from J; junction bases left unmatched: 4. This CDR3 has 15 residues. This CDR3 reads CASSSGQVSNQPQHF. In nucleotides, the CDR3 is TGTGCCAGCAGCTCGGGACAGGTTAGCAATCAGCCCCAGCATTTT.

The CDR3 DNA reads TGTGCCAGCAGCTTGTGGGCCAGCTACGAGCAGTACTTC. This codes for CASSLWASYEQYF. The chain employs TRBV5-4 and TRBJ2-7; D is unresolved. V lost 1 base and J 3 bases, leaving 8 bases between the germline ends. CDR3 length: 13 residues. Per germline, CDR1 SGHNT and CDR2 YYREEE (reference sequence).

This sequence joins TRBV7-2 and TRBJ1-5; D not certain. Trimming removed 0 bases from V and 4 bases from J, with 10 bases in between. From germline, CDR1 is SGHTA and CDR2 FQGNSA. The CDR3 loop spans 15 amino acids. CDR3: CASSLAPVSNQPQHF. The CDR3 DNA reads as TGTGCCAGCAGCTTAGCACCGGTTAGTAATCAGCCCCAGCATTTT.

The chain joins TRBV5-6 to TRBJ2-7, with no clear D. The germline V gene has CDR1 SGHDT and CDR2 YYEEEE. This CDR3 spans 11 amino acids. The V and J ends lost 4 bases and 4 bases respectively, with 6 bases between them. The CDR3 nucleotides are TGTGCCAGCAGCGTCGGTTACGAGCAGTACTTC. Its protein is CASSVGYEQYF. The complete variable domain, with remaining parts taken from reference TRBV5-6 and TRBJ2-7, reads DAGVTQSPTHLIKTRGQQVTLRCSPKSGHDTVSWYQQALGQGPQFIFQYYEEEERQRGNFPDRFSGHQFPNYSSELNVNALLLGDSALYLCASSVGYEQYFGPGTRLTVT.